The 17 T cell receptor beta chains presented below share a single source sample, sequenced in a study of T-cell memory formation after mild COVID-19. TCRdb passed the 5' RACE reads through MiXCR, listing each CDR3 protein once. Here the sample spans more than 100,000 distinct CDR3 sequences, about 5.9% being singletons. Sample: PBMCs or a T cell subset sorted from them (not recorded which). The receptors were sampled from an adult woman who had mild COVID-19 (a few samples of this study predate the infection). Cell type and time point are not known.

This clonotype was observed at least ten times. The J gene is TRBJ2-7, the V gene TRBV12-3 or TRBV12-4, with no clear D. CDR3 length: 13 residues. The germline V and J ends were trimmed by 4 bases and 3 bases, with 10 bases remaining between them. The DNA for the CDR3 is TGTGCCAGCAGTTGGGCTAGGGACTACGAGCAGTACTTC. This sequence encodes CASSWARDYEQYF.

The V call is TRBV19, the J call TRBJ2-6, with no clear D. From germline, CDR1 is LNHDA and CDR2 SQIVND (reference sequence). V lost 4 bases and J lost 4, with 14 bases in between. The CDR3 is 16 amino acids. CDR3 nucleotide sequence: TGTGCCAGTAGTACCGCGACCATGGCGGGGGCCAACGTCCTGACTTTC. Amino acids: CASSTATMAGANVLTF.

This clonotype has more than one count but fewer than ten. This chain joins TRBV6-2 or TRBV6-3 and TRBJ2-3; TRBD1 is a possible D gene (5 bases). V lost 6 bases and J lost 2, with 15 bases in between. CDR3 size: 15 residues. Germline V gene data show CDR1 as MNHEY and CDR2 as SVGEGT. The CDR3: CASSQARTNTDTQYF. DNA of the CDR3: TGTGCCAGCAGCCAAGCGAGGACAAACACAGATACGCAGTATTTT.

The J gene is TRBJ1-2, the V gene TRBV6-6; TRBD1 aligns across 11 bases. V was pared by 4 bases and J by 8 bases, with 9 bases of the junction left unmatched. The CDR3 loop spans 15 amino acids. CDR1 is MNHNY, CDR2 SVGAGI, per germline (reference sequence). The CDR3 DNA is TGTGCCAGCAGTTTAGGAGGACAGGGGGCGCCAGGCTACACCTTC. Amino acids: CASSLGGQGAPGYTF.

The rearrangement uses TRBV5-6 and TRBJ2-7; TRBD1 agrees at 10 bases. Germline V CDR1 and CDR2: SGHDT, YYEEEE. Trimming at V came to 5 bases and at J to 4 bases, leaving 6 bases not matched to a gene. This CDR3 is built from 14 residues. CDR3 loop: CASRHRGQGYEQYF. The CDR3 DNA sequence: TGTGCCAGCAGGCATAGGGGACAGGGGTACGAGCAGTACTTC.

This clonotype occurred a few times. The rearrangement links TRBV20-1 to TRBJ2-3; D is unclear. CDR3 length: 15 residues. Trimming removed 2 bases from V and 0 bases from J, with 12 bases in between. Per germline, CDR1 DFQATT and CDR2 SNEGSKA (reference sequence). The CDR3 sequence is CSARRSVASTDTQYF. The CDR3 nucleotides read TGCAGTGCTAGAAGGTCGGTAGCTAGCACAGATACGCAGTATTTT.

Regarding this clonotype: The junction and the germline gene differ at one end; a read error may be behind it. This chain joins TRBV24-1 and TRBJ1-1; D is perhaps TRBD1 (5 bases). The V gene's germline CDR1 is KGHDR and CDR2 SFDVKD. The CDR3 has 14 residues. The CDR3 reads CATSAGAGNTEASF. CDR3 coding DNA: TGTGCCACCAGTGCTGGGGCCGGAAACACTGAAGCTTCCTTT.

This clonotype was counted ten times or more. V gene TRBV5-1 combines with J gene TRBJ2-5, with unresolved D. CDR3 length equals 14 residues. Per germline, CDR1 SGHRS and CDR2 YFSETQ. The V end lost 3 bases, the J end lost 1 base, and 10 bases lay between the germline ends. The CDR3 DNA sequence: TGCGCCAGCAGCTACCCCGGCACCCAAGAGACCCAGTACTTC. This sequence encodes CASSYPGTQETQYF. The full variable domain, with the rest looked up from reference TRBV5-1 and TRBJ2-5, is KAGVTQTPRYLIKTRGQQVTLSCSPISGHRSVSWYQQTPGQGLQFLFEYFSETQRNKGNFPGRFSGRQFSNSRSEMNVSTLELGDSALYLCASSYPGTQETQYFGPGTRLLVL.

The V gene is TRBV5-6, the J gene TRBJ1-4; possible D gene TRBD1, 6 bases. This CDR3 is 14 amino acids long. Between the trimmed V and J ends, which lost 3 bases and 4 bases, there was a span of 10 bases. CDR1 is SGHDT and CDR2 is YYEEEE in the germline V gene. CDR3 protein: CASSWQGINEKLFF. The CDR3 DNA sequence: TGTGCCAGCAGCTGGCAGGGGATTAATGAAAAACTGTTTTTT.

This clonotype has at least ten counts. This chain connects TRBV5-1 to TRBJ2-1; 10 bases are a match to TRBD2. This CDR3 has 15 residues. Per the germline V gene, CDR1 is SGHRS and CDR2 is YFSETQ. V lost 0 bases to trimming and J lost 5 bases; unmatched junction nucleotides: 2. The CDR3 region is CASSLVTSGNNEQFF. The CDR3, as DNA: TGCGCCAGCAGCTTGGTAACTAGCGGGAACAATGAGCAGTTCTTC.

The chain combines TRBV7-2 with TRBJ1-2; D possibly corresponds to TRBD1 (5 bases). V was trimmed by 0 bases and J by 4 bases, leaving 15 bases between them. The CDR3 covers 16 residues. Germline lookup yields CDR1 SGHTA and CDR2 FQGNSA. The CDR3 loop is CASSLAWGDSGYGYTF. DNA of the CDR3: TGTGCCAGCAGCTTAGCGTGGGGGGATTCAGGCTATGGCTACACCTTC.

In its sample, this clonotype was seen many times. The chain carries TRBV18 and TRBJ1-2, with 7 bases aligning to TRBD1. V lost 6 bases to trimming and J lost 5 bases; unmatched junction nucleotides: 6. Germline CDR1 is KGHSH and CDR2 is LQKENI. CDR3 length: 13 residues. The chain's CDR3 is CASSPGQDYGYTF. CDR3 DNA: TGTGCCAGCTCTCCCGGACAGGATTATGGCTACACCTTC.

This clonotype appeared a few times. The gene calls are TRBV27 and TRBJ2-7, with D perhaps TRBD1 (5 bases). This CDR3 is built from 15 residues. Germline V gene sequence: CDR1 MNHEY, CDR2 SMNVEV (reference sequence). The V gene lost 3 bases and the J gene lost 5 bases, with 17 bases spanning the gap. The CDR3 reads CASSFRQGRPHEQYF. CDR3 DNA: TGTGCCAGCAGTTTCCGTCAGGGTCGTCCCCACGAGCAGTACTTC.

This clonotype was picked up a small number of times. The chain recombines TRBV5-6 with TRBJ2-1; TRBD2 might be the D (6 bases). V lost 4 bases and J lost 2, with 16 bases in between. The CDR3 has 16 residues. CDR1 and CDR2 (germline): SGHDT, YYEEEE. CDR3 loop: CASSPSRGRTYNEQFF. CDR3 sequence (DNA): TGTGCCAGCAGCCCTTCACGGGGGAGAACCTACAATGAGCAGTTCTTC.

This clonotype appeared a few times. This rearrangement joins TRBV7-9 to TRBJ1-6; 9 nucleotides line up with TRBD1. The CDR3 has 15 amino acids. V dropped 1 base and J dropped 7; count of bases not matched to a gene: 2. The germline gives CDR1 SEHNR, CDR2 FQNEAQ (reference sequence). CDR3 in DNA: TGTGCCAGCAGCTTAGTGGGACAGGGAAATTCACCCCTCCACTTT. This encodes CASSLVGQGNSPLHF.

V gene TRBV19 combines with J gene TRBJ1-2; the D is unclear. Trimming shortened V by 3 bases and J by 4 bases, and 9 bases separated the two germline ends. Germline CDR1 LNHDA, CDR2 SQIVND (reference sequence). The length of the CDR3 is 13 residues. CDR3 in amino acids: CASSIFGSYGYTF. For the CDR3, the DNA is TGTGCCAGTAGTATTTTCGGCAGCTATGGCTACACCTTC.

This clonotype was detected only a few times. DNA for the CDR3: TGTGCCAGCGGGGTGGGACAGGCAGTAACCGAGCAGTACTTC. This translates into CASGVGQAVTEQYF. The chain carries TRBV12-3 or TRBV12-4 and TRBJ2-7, with 8 positions matching TRBD1. The V gene end was trimmed by 8 bases and the J gene end by 6 bases; junction bases not matched to a gene: 12. The CDR3 is 14 residues long.